These T cell receptor beta chains were read from a single sample in a study of T cells in Graves' hyperthyroidism and ophthalmopathy. TCRdb redid the calling of the multiplex PCR reads with MiXCR, one entry per CDR3 protein. The sample lists roughly 700,000 distinct CDR3 sequences, about a third occurring once. Specimen: blood. These receptors all come from a woman aged 40 to 49 with Graves' hyperthyroidism. CDR3s include the opening cysteine and the closing phenylalanine or tryptophan. D genes are given only for firm matches. Clone size, where shown, is once, few, many, or a class for clones that have expanded.

d_call clone_size j_call v_call cdr3_aa cdr3_nt
- many TRBJ1-1 TRBV29-1 CSATPGTNTNTEAFF TGCAGCGCCACCCCCGGGACGAACACGAACACTGAAGCTTTCTTT
- many TRBJ1-6 TRBV19 CASSARGVTDSPLHF TGTGCCAGTAGTGCGAGAGGGGTTACTGATTCACCCCTCCACTTT
- many TRBJ1-2 TRBV7-9 CASSSSGYGYTF TGTGCCAGCAGCTCTTCCGGCTATGGCTACACCTTC
- - TRBJ2-3 TRBV24-1 CATSDRDPRDTQYF TGTGCCACCAGTGATAGGGACCCCCGGGATACGCAGTATTTT
- many TRBJ2-7 TRBV20-1 CSATTTTDTEQYF TGCAGTGCTACTACCACGACAGACACCGAGCAGTACTTC
- - TRBJ1-5 TRBV2 CASSSGERANQPQHF TGTGCCAGCAGTTCCGGGGAAAGGGCCAATCAGCCCCAGCATTTT
- - TRBJ1-2 TRBV29-1 CSVEGGPNYGYTF TGCAGCGTTGAAGGAGGGCCGAACTATGGCTACACCTTC
TRBD2 few TRBJ2-7 TRBV11-3 CASSIQGLAVRYEQYF TGTGCCAGCAGCATACAGGGACTAGCGGTGAGATACGAGCAGTACTTC
TRBD2 many TRBJ2-7 TRBV11-2 CASSRGASGSYEQYF TGTGCCAGCAGCCGCGGAGCTAGCGGGAGCTACGAGCAGTACTTC
- once TRBJ2-4 TRBV20-1 CSVSEGHENIQYF TGCAGCGTCAGTGAGGGGCATGAAAACATTCAGTACTTC
TRBD2 few TRBJ2-5 TRBV10-3 CAISEPIGTSGEGYQETQYF TGTGCCATCAGTGAGCCCATTGGGACTAGCGGGGAAGGTTACCAAGAGACCCAGTACTTC
- many TRBJ1-1 TRBV10-1 CASRDTNTEAFF TGCGCCAGCAGGGACACCAACACTGAAGCTTTCTTT
- many TRBJ2-5 TRBV29-1 CSVEDSRETQYF TGCAGTGTTGAAGACAGTCGAGAGACCCAGTACTTC
- - TRBJ2-2 TRBV13 CASSLEAAAGELFF TGTGCCAGCAGCTTAGAGGCTGCTGCCGGGGAGCTGTTTTTT
- many TRBJ1-5 TRBV15 CATSRDSLRERVNQPQHF TGTGCCACCAGCAGAGACTCCCTCCGAGAAAGAGTGAATCAGCCCCAGCATTTT
TRBD1 many TRBJ1-4 TRBV7-8 CASSLTGETEKLFF TGTGCCAGCAGCTTGACAGGGGAGACTGAAAAACTGTTTTTT
- many TRBJ1-6 TRBV29-1 CSARTQGDNSPLHF TGCAGCGCTAGAACCCAAGGTGATAATTCACCCCTCCACTTT
TRBD1 many TRBJ1-2 TRBV7-9 CASSLDREHSGYTF TGTGCCAGCAGCTTGGACAGGGAGCATAGTGGCTACACCTTC
- - TRBJ1-2 TRBV20-1 CSAREARVGNYGYTF TGCAGTGCTAGAGAGGCGCGGGTGGGGAACTATGGCTACACCTTC
- many TRBJ1-3 TRBV19 CASHPGRRSGNTIYF TGTGCCAGCCATCCGGGACGGAGATCTGGAAACACCATATATTTT
TRBD1 - TRBJ2-7 TRBV28 CASRGGDRVYEQYF TGTGCCAGCAGGGGAGGGGACAGGGTTTACGAGCAGTACTTC
- - TRBJ1-2 TRBV4-3 CASSQEMLGQDKGYGYTF TGCGCCAGCAGCCAAGAAATGCTAGGGCAGGATAAAGGCTATGGCTACACCTTC
- few TRBJ2-7 TRBV20-1 CSASDGGSSAYEQYF TGCAGTGCTAGTGATGGGGGCTCATCGGCCTACGAGCAGTACTTC
- many TRBJ2-7 TRBV20-1 CSARGPEAWGEQYF TGCAGTGCTAGAGGCCCCGAGGCCTGGGGCGAGCAGTACTTC
- - TRBJ1-1 TRBV12-3/TRBV12-4 CASSATGHLNTEAFF TGTGCCAGCAGCGCAACGGGACACTTGAACACTGAAGCTTTCTTT
TRBD2 many TRBJ2-7 TRBV7-9 CASRRAGRASYEQYF TGTGCCAGCAGAAGAGCGGGGCGCGCCTCCTACGAGCAGTACTTC
- few TRBJ2-2 TRBV19 CASSIGQVGTGELFF TGTGCCAGTAGTATAGGGCAGGTGGGCACCGGGGAGCTGTTTTTT
- - TRBJ1-4 TRBV7-9 CASSFDELGTDENEKLFF TGTGCCAGCAGCTTTGACGAACTCGGGACTGATGAAAATGAAAAACTGTTTTTT
- few TRBJ1-5 TRBV19 CASSIDSIRPQHF TGTGCCAGTAGTATAGATTCGATTCGGCCCCAGCATTTT
- - TRBJ1-5 TRBV20-1 CSARMTGKGSQPQHF TGCAGTGCTAGAATGACCGGGAAAGGGAGCCAGCCCCAGCATTTT
TRBD1 many TRBJ1-5 TRBV15 CATSRERATGAQPQHF TGTGCCACCAGCAGAGAGCGGGCGACAGGGGCTCAGCCCCAGCATTTT
TRBD1 many TRBJ1-2 TRBV20-1 CSARGQGAGYTF TGCAGTGCTAGGGGACAGGGGGCAGGCTACACCTTC
- - TRBJ2-7 TRBV7-9 CASSQEPGVREQYF TGTGCCAGCAGCCAAGAACCGGGGGTTCGGGAGCAGTACTTC
TRBD1 few TRBJ2-2 TRBV19 CASSTTGVPGELFF TGTGCCAGTAGTACCACAGGGGTCCCCGGGGAGCTGTTTTTT
TRBD2 - TRBJ2-5 TRBV4-1 CASSQEGLAGQETQYF TGCGCCAGCAGCCAAGAAGGCCTAGCGGGGCAAGAGACCCAGTACTTC
TRBD1 - TRBJ1-2 TRBV10-2 CASSRRTGQGYTF TGTGCCAGCTCACGGAGGACAGGGCAAGGCTACACCTTC
- many TRBJ1-1 TRBV20-1 CSASLRLNTEAFF TGCAGTGCTAGTCTGCGACTGAACACTGAAGCTTTCTTT
TRBD1 - TRBJ1-4 TRBV7-2 CASSSGQPGNEKLFF TGTGCCAGCAGCTCGGGACAGCCGGGGAATGAAAAACTGTTTTTT
- - TRBJ1-2 TRBV20-1 CSARASVTNYGYTF TGCAGTGCTAGAGCTTCAGTCACTAACTATGGCTACACCTTC
- - TRBJ1-3 TRBV3-1 CASSPETRDTIYF TGTGCCAGCAGCCCGGAGACGCGGGACACCATATATTTT
- few TRBJ1-2 TRBV7-9 CASIGDGNYGYTF TGTGCCAGCATCGGGGACGGGAACTATGGCTACACCTTC
- - TRBJ1-6 TRBV20-1 CSARDFSQGNNSPLHF TGCAGTGCTAGAGATTTTTCACAGGGAAATAATTCACCCCTCCACTTT
- - TRBJ1-5 TRBV6-5 CASRGQPGGQPQHF TGTGCCAGCAGAGGACAGCCGGGCGGTCAGCCCCAGCATTTT
- - TRBJ2-2 TRBV7-9 CASGFAGELFF TGTGCCAGCGGGTTTGCCGGGGAGCTGTTTTTT
- few TRBJ1-2 TRBV12-3/TRBV12-4 CASSSGSLYGYTF TGTGCCAGCAGTTCAGGGTCTCTCTATGGCTACACCTTC
TRBD1 - TRBJ2-5 TRBV7-1 CASSSPEATTRTGYVRTQYF TGTGCCAGCAGCTCCCCCGAAGCTACGACCCGGACAGGGTACGTTCGGACCCAGTACTTC
TRBD2 few TRBJ2-7 TRBV6-6 CASSYAVGLAGVPLSYEQYF TGTGCCAGCAGTTACGCCGTCGGGCTAGCGGGAGTACCGCTCTCCTACGAGCAGTACTTC
- - TRBJ2-7 TRBV7-9 CASSSPFGPTSYGQYF TGTGCCAGCAGCTCGCCCTTTGGACCGACCTCCTACGGGCAGTACTTC
- once TRBJ2-1 TRBV7-3 CASSLSRPPYNEQFF TGTGCCAGCAGCTTAAGTAGACCGCCTTACAATGAGCAGTTCTTC
- few TRBJ2-7 TRBV7-7 CASSPGGALEQYF TGTGCTAGCAGCCCCGGAGGGGCCTTGGAGCAGTACTTC
- - TRBJ1-1 TRBV10-2 CASSYSRGGDTEAFF TGTGCCAGCAGTTACTCTAGGGGTGGGGACACTGAAGCTTTCTTT
- - TRBJ1-2 TRBV29-1 CSVDDGGQGLYGYTF TGCAGCGTTGACGACGGGGGGCAGGGACTCTATGGCTACACCTTC
TRBD1 few TRBJ1-5 TRBV13 CASSEKGALQPQHF TGTGCCAGCAGTGAAAAGGGGGCCTTGCAGCCCCAGCATTTT
- many TRBJ2-2 TRBV7-9 CASRTAGAGELFF TGTGCCAGCAGAACGGCAGGGGCCGGGGAGCTGTTTTTT